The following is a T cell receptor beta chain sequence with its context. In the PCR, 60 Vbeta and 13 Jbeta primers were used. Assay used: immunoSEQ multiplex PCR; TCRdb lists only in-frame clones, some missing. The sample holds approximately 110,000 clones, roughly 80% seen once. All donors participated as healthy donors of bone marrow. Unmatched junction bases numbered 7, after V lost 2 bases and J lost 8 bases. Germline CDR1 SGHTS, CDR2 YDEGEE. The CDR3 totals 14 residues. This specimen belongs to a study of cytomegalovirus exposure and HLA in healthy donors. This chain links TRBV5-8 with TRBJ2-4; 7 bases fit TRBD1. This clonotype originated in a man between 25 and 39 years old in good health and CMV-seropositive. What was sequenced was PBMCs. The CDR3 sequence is CASSLHRGSDIQYF. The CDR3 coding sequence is TGTGCCAGCAGCTTACACAGGGGATCGGACATTCAGTACTTC.